This note documents a single T cell receptor beta chain sequence. Its antigen is as yet unknown. The source of the sample is a study of T cells in Graves' hyperthyroidism and ophthalmopathy. Amplified TCR beta CDR3 regions derived from RNA transcripts. With the HTBI primer set, the TCR CDR3 went through a first round of RT-PCR. TCRdb passed the multiplex PCR reads through MiXCR, listing each CDR3 protein once. The sample lists fewer than 450,000 distinct CDR3 sequences; 12% to 15% were seen once. Germline CDR1 MDHEN, CDR2 SYDVKM. This CDR3 has 15 residues. The V end lost 4 bases, the J end lost 0 bases, and 9 bases lay between the germline ends. Broader study findings: Before onset, by a median of around 6.1 months, the model predicted ophthalmopathy.

The TCR sequence derives from a woman aged 60-75 years with Graves' ophthalmopathy. Sequenced sample: blood. V is TRBV28 and J is TRBJ1-4; D call uncertain. CDR3 nucleotides: TGTGCCAGCAGTTCCTCGACAACAACTAATGAAAAACTGTTTTTT. Residues: CASSSSTTTNEKLFF.